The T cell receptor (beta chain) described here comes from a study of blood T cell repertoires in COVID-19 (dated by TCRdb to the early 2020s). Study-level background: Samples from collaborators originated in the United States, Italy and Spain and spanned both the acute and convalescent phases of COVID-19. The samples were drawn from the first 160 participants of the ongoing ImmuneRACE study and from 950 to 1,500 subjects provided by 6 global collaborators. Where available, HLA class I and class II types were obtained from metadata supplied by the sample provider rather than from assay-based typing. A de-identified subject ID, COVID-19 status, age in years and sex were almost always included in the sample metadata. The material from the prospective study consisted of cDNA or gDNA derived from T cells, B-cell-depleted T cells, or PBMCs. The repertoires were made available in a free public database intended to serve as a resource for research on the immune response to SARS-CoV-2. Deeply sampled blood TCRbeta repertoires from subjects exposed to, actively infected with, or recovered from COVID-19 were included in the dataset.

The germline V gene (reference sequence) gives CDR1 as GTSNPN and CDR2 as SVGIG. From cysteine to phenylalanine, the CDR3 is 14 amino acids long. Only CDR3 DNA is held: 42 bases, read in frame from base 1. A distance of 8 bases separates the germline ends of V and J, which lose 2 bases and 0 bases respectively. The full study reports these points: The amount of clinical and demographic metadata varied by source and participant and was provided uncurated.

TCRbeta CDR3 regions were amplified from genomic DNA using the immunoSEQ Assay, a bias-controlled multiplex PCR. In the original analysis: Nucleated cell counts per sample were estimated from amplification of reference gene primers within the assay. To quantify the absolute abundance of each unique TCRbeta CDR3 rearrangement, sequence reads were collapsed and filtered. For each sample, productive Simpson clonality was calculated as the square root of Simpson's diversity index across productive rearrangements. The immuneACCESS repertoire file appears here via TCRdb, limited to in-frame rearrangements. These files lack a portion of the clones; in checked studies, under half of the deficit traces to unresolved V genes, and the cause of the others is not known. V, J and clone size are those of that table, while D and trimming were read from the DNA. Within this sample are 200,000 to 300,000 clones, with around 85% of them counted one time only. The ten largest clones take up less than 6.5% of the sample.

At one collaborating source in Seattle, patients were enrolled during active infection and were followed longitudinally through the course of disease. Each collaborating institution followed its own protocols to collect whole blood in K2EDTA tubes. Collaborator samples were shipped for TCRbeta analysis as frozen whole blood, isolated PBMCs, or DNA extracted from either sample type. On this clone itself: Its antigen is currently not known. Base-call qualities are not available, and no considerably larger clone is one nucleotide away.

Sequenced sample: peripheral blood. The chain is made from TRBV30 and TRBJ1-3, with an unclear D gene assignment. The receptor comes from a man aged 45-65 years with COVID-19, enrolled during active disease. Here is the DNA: TGTGCCTGGAGTAGGTACAGCTCTGGAAACACCATATATTTT. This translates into CAWSRYSSGNTIYF. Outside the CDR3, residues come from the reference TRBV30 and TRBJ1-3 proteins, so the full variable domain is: SQTIHQWPATLVQPVGSPLSLECTVEGTSNPNLYWYRQAAGRGLQLLFYSVGIGQISSEVPQNLSASRPQDRQFILSSKKLLLSDSGFYLCAWSRYSSGNTIYFGEGSWLTVV.